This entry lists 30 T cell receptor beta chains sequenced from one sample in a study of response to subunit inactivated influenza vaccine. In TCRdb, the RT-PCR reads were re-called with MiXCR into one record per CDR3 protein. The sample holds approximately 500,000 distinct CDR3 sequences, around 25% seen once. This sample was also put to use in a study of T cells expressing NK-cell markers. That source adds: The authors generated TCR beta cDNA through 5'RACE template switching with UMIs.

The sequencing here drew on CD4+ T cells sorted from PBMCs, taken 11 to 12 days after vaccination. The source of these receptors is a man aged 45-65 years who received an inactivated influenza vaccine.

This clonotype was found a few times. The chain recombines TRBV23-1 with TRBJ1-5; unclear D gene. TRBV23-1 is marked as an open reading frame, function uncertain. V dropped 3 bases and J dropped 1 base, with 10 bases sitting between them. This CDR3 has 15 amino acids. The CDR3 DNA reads TGCGCCAGCAGTCACAAGACAACGAGCAATCAGCCCCAGCATTTT. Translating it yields CASSHKTTSNQPQHF.

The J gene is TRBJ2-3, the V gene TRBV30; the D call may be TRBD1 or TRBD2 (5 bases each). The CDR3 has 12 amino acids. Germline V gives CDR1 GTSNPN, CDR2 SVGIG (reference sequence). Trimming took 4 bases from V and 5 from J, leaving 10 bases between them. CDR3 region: CAWTGTGDTQYF. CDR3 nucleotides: TGTGCCTGGACAGGGACGGGAGATACGCAGTATTTT.

The CDR3 bases are TGTGCCAGCAGTCACAATGGACTGAGCTCCTACGAGCAGTACTTC. Protein product: CASSHNGLSSYEQYF. The chain combines TRBV6-5 with TRBJ2-7, with D perhaps matching TRBD2 (5 bases). This CDR3 comprises 15 residues. The germline gives CDR1 MNHEY, CDR2 SVGAGI. The V gene lost 5 bases and the J gene lost 0 bases, with 14 bases spanning the gap.

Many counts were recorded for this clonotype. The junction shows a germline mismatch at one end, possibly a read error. This CDR3 is CASSLDGGTDTQYF. The CDR3 bases are TGTGCTAGCAGCTTAGACGGTGGCACAGATACGCAGTATTTT. The rearrangement joins TRBV7-9 to TRBJ2-3; no clear D gene. The CDR3 covers 14 residues. In germline, CDR1 is SEHNR, CDR2 FQNEAQ (reference sequence).

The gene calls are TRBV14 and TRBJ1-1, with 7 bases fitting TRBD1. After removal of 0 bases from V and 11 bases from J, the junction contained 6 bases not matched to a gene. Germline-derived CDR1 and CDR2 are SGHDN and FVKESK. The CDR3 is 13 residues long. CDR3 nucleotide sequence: TGTGCCAGCAGCCAAGATCTAGGGGGCAGGGCTTTCTTT. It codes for CASSQDLGGRAFF.

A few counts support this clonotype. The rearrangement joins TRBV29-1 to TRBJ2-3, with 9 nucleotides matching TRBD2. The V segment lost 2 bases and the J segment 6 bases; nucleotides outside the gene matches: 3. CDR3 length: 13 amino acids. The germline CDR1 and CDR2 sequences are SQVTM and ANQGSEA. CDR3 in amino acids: CSVEWRGGDTQYF. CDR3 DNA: TGCAGCGTTGAATGGCGGGGGGGGGATACGCAGTATTTT.

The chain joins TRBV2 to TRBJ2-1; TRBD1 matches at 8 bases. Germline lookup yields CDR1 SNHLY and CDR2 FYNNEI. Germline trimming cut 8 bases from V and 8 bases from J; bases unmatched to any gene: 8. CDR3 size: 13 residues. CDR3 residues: CASCRGREHEQFF. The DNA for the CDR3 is TGTGCCAGCTGCAGGGGGCGCGAGCATGAGCAGTTCTTC.

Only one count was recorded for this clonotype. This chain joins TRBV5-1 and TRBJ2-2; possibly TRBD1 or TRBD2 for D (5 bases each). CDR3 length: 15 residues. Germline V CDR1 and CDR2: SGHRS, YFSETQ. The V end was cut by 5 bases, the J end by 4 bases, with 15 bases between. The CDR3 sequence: CASRLFVGGTGELFF. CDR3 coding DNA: TGCGCCAGCAGATTGTTCGTTGGGGGCACCGGGGAGCTGTTTTTT.

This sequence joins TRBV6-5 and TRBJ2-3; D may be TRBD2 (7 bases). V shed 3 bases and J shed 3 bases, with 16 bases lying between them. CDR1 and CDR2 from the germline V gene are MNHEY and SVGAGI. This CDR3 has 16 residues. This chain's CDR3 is CASSYGWGGRTDTQYF. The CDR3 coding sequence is TGTGCCAGCAGTTATGGGTGGGGGGGCCGAACAGATACGCAGTATTTT.

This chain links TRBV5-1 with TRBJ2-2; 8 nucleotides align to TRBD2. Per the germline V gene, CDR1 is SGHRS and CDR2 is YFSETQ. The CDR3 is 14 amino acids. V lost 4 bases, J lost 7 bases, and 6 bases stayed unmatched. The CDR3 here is CASSQRGPGGELFF. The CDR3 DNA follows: TGCGCCAGCAGCCAGCGGGGGCCGGGCGGGGAGCTGTTTTTT.

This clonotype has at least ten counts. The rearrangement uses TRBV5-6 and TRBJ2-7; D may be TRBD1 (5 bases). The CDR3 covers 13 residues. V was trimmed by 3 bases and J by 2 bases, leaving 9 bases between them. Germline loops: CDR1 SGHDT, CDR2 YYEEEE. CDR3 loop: CASSSTTAYEQYF. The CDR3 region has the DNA TGTGCCAGCAGCTCAACGACAGCCTACGAGCAGTACTTC.

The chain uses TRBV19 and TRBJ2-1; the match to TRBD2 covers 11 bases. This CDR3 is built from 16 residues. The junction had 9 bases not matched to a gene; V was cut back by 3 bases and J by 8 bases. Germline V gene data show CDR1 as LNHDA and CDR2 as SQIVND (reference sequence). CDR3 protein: CASSMGLADLGDEQFF. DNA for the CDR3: TGTGCCAGTAGTATGGGACTAGCGGACCTCGGAGATGAGCAGTTCTTC.

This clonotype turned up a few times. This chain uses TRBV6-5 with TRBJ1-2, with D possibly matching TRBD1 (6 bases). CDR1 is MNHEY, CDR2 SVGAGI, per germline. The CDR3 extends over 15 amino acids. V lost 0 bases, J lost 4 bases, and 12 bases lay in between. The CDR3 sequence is CASSYSSGRGYGYTF. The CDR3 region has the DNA TGTGCCAGCAGTTACTCTTCGGGCAGGGGCTATGGCTACACCTTC.

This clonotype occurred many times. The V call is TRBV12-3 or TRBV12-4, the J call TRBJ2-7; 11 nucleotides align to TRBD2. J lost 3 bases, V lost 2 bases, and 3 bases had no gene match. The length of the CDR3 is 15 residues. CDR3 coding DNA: TGTGCCAGCAGTTTAACCGGGACTAGCGGCTACGAGCAGTACTTC. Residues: CASSLTGTSGYEQYF.

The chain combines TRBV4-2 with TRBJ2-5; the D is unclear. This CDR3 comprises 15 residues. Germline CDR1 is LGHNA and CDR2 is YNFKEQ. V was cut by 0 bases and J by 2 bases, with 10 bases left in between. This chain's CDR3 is CASSQDRYGQETQYF. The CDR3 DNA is TGTGCCAGCAGCCAAGATCGTTACGGGCAAGAGACCCAGTACTTC.

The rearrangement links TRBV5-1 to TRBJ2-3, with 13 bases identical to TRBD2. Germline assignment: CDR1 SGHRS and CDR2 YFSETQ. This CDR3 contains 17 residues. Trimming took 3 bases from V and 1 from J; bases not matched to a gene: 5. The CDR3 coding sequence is TGCGCCAGCAGCTCGGGACTAGCGGGGAGACGCACAGATACGCAGTATTTT. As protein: CASSSGLAGRRTDTQYF.

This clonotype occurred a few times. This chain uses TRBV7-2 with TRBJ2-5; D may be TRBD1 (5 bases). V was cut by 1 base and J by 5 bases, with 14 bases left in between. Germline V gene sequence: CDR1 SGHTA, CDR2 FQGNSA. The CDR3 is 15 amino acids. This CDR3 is CASSLGYGRAETQYF. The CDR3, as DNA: TGTGCCAGCAGCTTAGGTTACGGCAGGGCGGAGACCCAGTACTTC.

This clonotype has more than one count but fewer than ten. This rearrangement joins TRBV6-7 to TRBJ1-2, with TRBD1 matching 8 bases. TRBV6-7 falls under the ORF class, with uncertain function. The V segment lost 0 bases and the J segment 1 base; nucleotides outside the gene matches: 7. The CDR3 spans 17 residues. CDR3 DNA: TGTGCCAGCAGTTACTCGACCCGGGACAGGAGTAACTATGGCTACACCTTC. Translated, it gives CASSYSTRDRSNYGYTF.

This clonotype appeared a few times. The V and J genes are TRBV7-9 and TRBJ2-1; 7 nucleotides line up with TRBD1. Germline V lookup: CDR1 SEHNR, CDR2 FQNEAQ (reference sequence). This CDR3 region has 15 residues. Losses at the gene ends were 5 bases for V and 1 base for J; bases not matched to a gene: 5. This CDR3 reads CASSETGRSYNEQFF. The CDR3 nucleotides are TGTGCCAGCAGCGAGACAGGGAGATCCTACAATGAGCAGTTCTTC.

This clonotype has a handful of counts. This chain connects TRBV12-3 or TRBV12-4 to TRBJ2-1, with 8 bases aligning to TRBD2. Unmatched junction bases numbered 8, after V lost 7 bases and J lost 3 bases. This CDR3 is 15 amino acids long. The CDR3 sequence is CASNPAGVHYNEQFF. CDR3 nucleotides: TGTGCCAGCAACCCAGCGGGAGTGCACTACAATGAGCAGTTCTTC.

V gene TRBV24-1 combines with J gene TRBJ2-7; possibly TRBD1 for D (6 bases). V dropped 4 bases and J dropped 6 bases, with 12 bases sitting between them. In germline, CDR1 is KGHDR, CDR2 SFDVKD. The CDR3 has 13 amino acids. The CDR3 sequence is CATSDPGQSEQYF. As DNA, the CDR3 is TGTGCCACCAGTGACCCTGGACAGAGCGAGCAGTACTTC.

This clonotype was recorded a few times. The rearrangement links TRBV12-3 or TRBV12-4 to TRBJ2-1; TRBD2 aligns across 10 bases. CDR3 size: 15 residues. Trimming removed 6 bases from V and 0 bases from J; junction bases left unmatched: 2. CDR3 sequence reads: CASRRLAGSYNEQFF. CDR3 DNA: TGTGCCAGCAGACGACTAGCGGGCTCCTACAATGAGCAGTTCTTC.

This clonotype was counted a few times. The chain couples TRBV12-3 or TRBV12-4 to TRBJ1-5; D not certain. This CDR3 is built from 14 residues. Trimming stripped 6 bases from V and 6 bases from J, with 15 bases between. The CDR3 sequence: CASSRSGGVQPQHF. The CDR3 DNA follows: TGTGCCAGCAGCCGCTCGGGCGGTGTTCAGCCCCAGCATTTT.

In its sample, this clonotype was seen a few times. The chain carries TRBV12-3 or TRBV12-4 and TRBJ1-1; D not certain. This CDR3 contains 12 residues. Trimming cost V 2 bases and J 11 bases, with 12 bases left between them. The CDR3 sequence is CASSLSGVRAFF. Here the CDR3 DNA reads TGTGCCAGCAGTTTATCCGGGGTGAGGGCTTTCTTT.

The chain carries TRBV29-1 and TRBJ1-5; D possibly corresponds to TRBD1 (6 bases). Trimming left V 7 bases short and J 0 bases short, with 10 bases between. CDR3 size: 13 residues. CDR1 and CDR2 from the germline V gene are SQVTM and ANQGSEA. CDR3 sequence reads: CSARTDSNQPQHF. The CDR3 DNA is TGCAGCGCCAGGACAGATAGCAATCAGCCCCAGCATTTT.

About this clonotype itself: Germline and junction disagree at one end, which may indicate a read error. CDR3 bases: TGTGCCAGCAGTTACGCCGGACTCGCCCTTCATTTT. Translating it yields CASSYAGLALHF. The chain couples TRBV6-5 to TRBJ1-3; no clear D gene. Germline CDR1 MNHEY, CDR2 SVGAGI. The CDR3 length is 12 residues.

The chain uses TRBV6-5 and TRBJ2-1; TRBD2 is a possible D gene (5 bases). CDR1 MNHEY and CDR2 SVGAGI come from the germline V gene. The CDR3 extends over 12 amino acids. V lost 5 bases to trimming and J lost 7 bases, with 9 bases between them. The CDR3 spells CASSLTTNEQFF. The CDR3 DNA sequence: TGTGCCAGCAGTCTGACTACTAATGAGCAGTTCTTC.

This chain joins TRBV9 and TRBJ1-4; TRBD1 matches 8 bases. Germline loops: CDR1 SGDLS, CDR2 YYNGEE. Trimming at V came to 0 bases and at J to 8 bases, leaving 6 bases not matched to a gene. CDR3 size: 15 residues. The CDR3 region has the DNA TGTGCCAGCAGCGTAGGCAGGGGGCTGAAGGAAAAACTGTTTTTT. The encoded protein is CASSVGRGLKEKLFF.

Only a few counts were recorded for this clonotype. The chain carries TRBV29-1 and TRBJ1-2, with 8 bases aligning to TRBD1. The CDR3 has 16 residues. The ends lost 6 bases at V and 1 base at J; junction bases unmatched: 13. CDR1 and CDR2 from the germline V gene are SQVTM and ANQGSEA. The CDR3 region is CSVGGQGVTLNYGYTF. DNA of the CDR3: TGCAGCGTCGGAGGACAGGGAGTCACCCTTAACTATGGCTACACCTTC.

For the CDR3, the DNA is TGTGCCAGCTCACTGCGGGACGGAACTAATGAAAAACTGTTTTTT. Its protein is CASSLRDGTNEKLFF. The chain uses TRBV18 and TRBJ1-4; D possibly corresponds to TRBD1 (5 bases). CDR1 and CDR2 (germline): KGHSH, LQKENI. The V and J ends lost 4 bases and 1 base respectively, with 10 bases between them. CDR3 length: 15 residues.